This is a list of T cell receptor beta chains from one sample in a study of beta chain features in type 1 diabetes. The method was immunoSEQ multiplex PCR; TCRdb's version includes in-frame clones alone and lacks a portion of them. This table holds 300,000 or so clones, around 9.3% found once. Sequencing was done on a sample of central memory CD4+ T cells from blood. These receptors all stem from a man aged 30 to 39 with type 1 diabetes. The CDR3 runs from the conserved cysteine through the conserved F or W.

v_gene: TRBV25-1; len: 15; CDR3aa: CASSGDRGNTGELFF
v_gene: TRBV7-2; len: 15; CDR3aa: CASSLDYLSTDTQYF
v_gene: TRBV7-2; len: 13; CDR3aa: CASSSDQGETQYF
v_gene: TRBV11-2; len: 16; CDR3aa: CASSQTSGGVTDTQYF
v_gene: TRBV4-3; len: 15; CDR3aa: CASSQTSGGAYEQYF
v_gene: TRBV10-1; len: 14; CDR3aa: CASSGGTGQETQYF
v_gene: TRBV11-2; len: 15; CDR3aa: CASRPTGTANEKLFF
v_gene: TRBV2; len: 14; CDR3aa: CASRGDSVNTEAFF
v_gene: TRBV30; len: 16; CDR3aa: CAWSLKGQYSNQPQHF
v_gene: TRBV27; len: 15; CDR3aa: CASSSLEGAYYGYTF
v_gene: TRBV9; len: 16; CDR3aa: CASSPDPSAANTEAFF
v_gene: TRBV7-2; len: 16; CDR3aa: CASSQSPQGAGTEAFF
v_gene: TRBV7-9; len: 14; CDR3aa: CASSSIQGVNEQFF
v_gene: TRBV28; len: 16; CDR3aa: CASSSPSEGRDYGYTF
v_gene: TRBV7-2; len: 15; CDR3aa: CASSRRDRARETQYF
v_gene: TRBV2; len: 13; CDR3aa: CALIQGANYGYTF
v_gene: TRBV9; len: 12; CDR3aa: CASSVFGGEQYF
v_gene: TRBV28; len: 15; CDR3aa: CASTESGGTYNEQFF
v_gene: TRBV10-3; len: 15; CDR3aa: CAISEGLGGLNGYTF
v_gene: TRBV7-2; len: 14; CDR3aa: CASRTGGPQETQYF
v_gene: TRBV19; len: 13; CDR3aa: CASRGRDRSPWAF
v_gene: TRBV5-1; len: 15; CDR3aa: CASSLSGQGAEGYTF
v_gene: TRBV14; len: 18; CDR3aa: CASSQEGSGTGYQETQYF
v_gene: TRBV18; len: 15; CDR3aa: CASSPLGIQSAEQYF
v_gene: TRBV19; len: 15; CDR3aa: CTSSRQGAGNQPQHF
v_gene: TRBV7-7; len: 15; CDR3aa: CASSLGRGGSYEQYF
v_gene: TRBV6-5; len: 14; CDR3aa: CASSSDRGGTEAFF
v_gene: TRBV7-2; len: 15; CDR3aa: CASSPLRIAKNIQYF
v_gene: TRBV30; len: 16; CDR3aa: CAWSRARASNPGELFF
v_gene: TRBV9; len: 13; CDR3aa: CASSPGTYETQYF
v_gene: TRBV7-2; len: 15; CDR3aa: CASSWSSGGTYEQYF
v_gene: TRBV9; len: 16; CDR3aa: CASSVEGLAGNNEQFF
v_gene: TRBV7-2; len: 16; CDR3aa: CASSLLNSGGAETQYF
v_gene: TRBV29-1; len: 16; CDR3aa: CSVISPSSDRENEQYF
v_gene: TRBV6-6; len: 14; CDR3aa: CASSITGDGQPQHF
v_gene: TRBV11-2; len: 12; CDR3aa: CASSLNGETQYF
v_gene: TRBV30; len: 13; CDR3aa: CAWSRGGSNGYTF
v_gene: TRBV7-9; len: 15; CDR3aa: CASSLAGGGQETQYF
v_gene: TRBV7-2; len: 15; CDR3aa: CASSLGGAGTDTQYF
v_gene: TRBV2; len: 14; CDR3aa: CASSEGGPYGELFF
v_gene: TRBV29-1; len: 15; CDR3aa: CSVVLNRDTLREQYF
v_gene: TRBV7-9; len: 16; CDR3aa: CASSPRDFLAKNIQYF